A single T cell receptor (beta chain) is shown here with its context. TCRdb's copy holds only in-frame clones and misses some; the assay was immunoSEQ multiplex PCR. The table lists around 130,000 clones, roughly 92% of them singletons. This CDR3 is 14 amino acids long. V gave up 5 bases and J gave up 7 bases; unmatched junction bases: 8. CDR1 is SEHNR, CDR2 FQNEAQ, per germline (reference sequence). This sample is drawn from a study of T cell responses to AZD1222 COVID-19 vaccine. The material sequenced was peripheral blood, taken 28 days after the second AZD1222 dose. The chain uses TRBV7-9 and TRBJ1-2; the match to TRBD1 covers 9 bases. The receptor comes from an adult who received the AZD1222 COVID-19 vaccine. The CDR3 DNA is TGTGCCAGCAGCCCTAAGGGACAGGGCACTGGCTACACCTTC. This encodes CASSPKGQGTGYTF.